A single sample gave rise to the 16 T cell receptor beta chains below, sequenced in a study of blood T cell repertoires in COVID-19. Some clones are missing from TCRdb's copy, which holds only in-frame ones; the method was immunoSEQ multiplex PCR. The top ten hold roughly 8% of the sample, which has about 150,000 clones, roughly 81% seen once. The sample consisted of peripheral blood. The receptor source for this set is a woman in her sixties with COVID-19, enrolled during active disease.

This chain uses TRBV6-1 with TRBJ1-5; 7 nucleotides line up with TRBD1. Germline CDR1 MNHNS, CDR2 SASEGT. J was trimmed by 0 bases and V by 1 base; bases with no gene match: 3. The CDR3 extends over 16 amino acids. The CDR3, as DNA: TGTGCCAGCAGTGAAGGGGGACAGAATAGCAATCAGCCCCAGCATTTT. Translating it yields CASSEGGQNSNQPQHF.

The genes are TRBV7-9 and TRBJ2-1; possible D gene TRBD1, 5 bases. This CDR3 has 16 residues. Between the trimmed V and J ends, which lost 3 bases and 7 bases, there was a span of 19 bases. Germline V gene sequence: CDR1 SEHNR, CDR2 FQNEAQ (reference sequence). CDR3 DNA sequence: TGTGCCAGCAGCTTTCACTTGACAGTACCTAGGAATGAGCAGTTCTTC. As protein: CASSFHLTVPRNEQFF.

In this sample, this clone turned up a few times. CDR3 sequence (DNA): TGTGCCAGCAGCTTGGGAGCCCCCTATAATTCACCCCTCCACTTT. This encodes CASSLGAPYNSPLHF. J is TRBJ1-6 and V is TRBV7-3; D remains ambiguous. In germline, CDR1 is SGHTA, CDR2 FQGTGA. Between the trimmed V and J ends, which lost 3 bases and 2 bases, there was a span of 8 bases. This CDR3 has 15 residues.

This chain uses TRBV6-2 or TRBV6-3 with TRBJ2-5, with D perhaps matching TRBD2 (5 bases). The CDR3 totals 14 residues. Germline assignment: CDR1 MNHEY and CDR2 SVGEGT. With 4 bases removed from V and 1 base from J, the gap between germline ends came to 10 bases. The CDR3 region has the DNA TGTGCCAGCAGTTCCTGGACTCTCCAAGAGACCCAGTACTTC. Its translation: CASSSWTLQETQYF.

This chain uses TRBV9 with TRBJ2-3; no reliable D call. Trimming took 4 bases from V and 0 from J, leaving 3 bases between them. CDR3 length: 12 amino acids. CDR1 and CDR2 (germline): SGDLS, YYNGEE. The CDR3: CASSLSTDTQYF. The CDR3 bases are TGTGCCAGCAGCTTAAGCACAGATACGCAGTATTTT.

The rearrangement links TRBV5-4 to TRBJ2-2, with TRBD2 as a possible D gene (7 bases). The V gene's germline CDR1 is SGHNT and CDR2 YYREEE (reference sequence). Deletions cut 4 bases from V and 0 bases from J, with 16 bases between. CDR3 size: 17 residues. CDR3 nucleotide sequence: TGTGCCAGCAGCCACGAGGGGGGGGGCCCGAACACCGGGGAGCTGTTTTTT. Protein product: CASSHEGGGPNTGELFF.

The count of this clone is one. This chain joins TRBV2 and TRBJ2-2, with 11 bases aligning to TRBD2. CDR1 and CDR2 (germline): SNHLY, FYNNEI. The CDR3 loop spans 16 amino acids. J gave up 7 bases and V 6 bases, and 10 bases lay outside the gene matches. The CDR3 loop is CASRILAGGGGGELFF. CDR3 in DNA: TGTGCCAGCAGGATCTTAGCGGGAGGGGGAGGCGGGGAGCTGTTTTTT.

This rearrangement joins TRBV5-4 to TRBJ2-6; D call uncertain. The CDR3 sequence is 14 residues long. Between the trimmed V and J ends, which lost 3 bases and 0 bases, there was a span of 4 bases. Germline V gene lookup returns CDR1 SGHNT and CDR2 YYREEE (reference sequence). DNA for the CDR3: TGTGCCAGCAGCTCGTCCTCTGGGGCCAACGTCCTGACTTTC. Translating it yields CASSSSSGANVLTF. Full variable domain (rest looked up from reference TRBV5-4 and TRBJ2-6): ETGVTQSPTHLIKTRGQQVTLRCSSQSGHNTVSWYQQALGQGPQFIFQYYREEENGRGNFPPRFSGLQFPNYSSELNVNALELDDSALYLCASSSSSGANVLTFGAGSRLTVL.

This clone was picked up one time. This chain links TRBV5-1 with TRBJ1-2, with D unclear. CDR1 and CDR2 from the germline V gene are SGHRS and YFSETQ. Trimming removed 6 bases from V and 4 bases from J, with 10 bases in between. This CDR3 region has 12 residues. CDR3 coding DNA: TGCGCCAGCAACTCCCACGGCTATGGCTACACCTTC. Its translation: CASNSHGYGYTF.

The chain is built from TRBV6-2 or TRBV6-3 and TRBJ1-5, with D maybe TRBD1 (5 bases). The germline V gene has CDR1 MNHEY and CDR2 SVGEGT. The V and J ends lost 0 bases and 4 bases respectively, with 10 bases between them. CDR3 length: 15 amino acids. The DNA for the CDR3 is TGTGCCAGCAGTTACTCGACGGCAGGGAATCAGCCCCAGCATTTT. Translation gives CASSYSTAGNQPQHF.

This clone was counted only a few times. J is TRBJ2-1 and V is TRBV6-4, with 11 positions matching TRBD2. The CDR3 contains 14 residues. Germline CDR1 and CDR2: MRHNA and SNTAGT. Losses at the gene ends were 3 bases for V and 9 bases for J; bases not matched to a gene: 4. CDR3 amino acids: CASSELAGGSEQFF. The CDR3 DNA is TGTGCCAGCAGTGAGCTAGCGGGAGGAAGTGAGCAGTTCTTC.

The chain employs TRBV6-2 or TRBV6-3 and TRBJ1-1; 7 bases line up with TRBD1. CDR1 is MNHEY, CDR2 SVGEGT, per germline. This CDR3 has 15 residues. V dropped 4 bases and J dropped 2; count of bases not matched to a gene: 7. CDR3 amino acids: CASSFNRGRNTEAFF. CDR3 DNA: TGTGCCAGCAGTTTCAACAGGGGTCGAAACACTGAAGCTTTCTTT.

This clone was observed a handful of times. The chain uses TRBV10-2 and TRBJ1-1; 9 nucleotides line up with TRBD1. The germline gives CDR1 WSHSY, CDR2 SAAADI. J was trimmed by 4 bases and V by 6 bases; bases with no gene match: 0. The CDR3 totals 12 residues. For the CDR3, the DNA is TGCGCCAGCAGGACAGGGGGCACTGAAGCTTTCTTT. The encoded protein is CASRTGGTEAFF.

V gene TRBV19 combines with J gene TRBJ1-2, with TRBD1 matching over 7 bases. The germline V gene encodes CDR1 LNHDA and CDR2 SQIVND (reference sequence). The CDR3 is 15 residues long. Unmatched junction bases numbered 6, after V lost 3 bases and J lost 2 bases. CDR3: CASSIYRGRNYGYTF. The CDR3 DNA sequence: TGTGCCAGTAGTATTTACAGGGGCCGCAACTATGGCTACACCTTC.

The V gene is TRBV7-9, the J gene TRBJ1-4; 8 bases agree with TRBD1. The J segment lost 8 bases and the V segment lost 5 bases, leaving 4 bases of the junction unmatched. The germline gives CDR1 SEHNR, CDR2 FQNEAQ (reference sequence). This CDR3 contains 13 residues. Here the CDR3 DNA reads TGTGCCAGCAGCCCTACAGGGGGGGAAAAACTGTTTTTT. As protein: CASSPTGGEKLFF.

This clone came up once. This rearrangement joins TRBV11-2 to TRBJ1-2; D is ambiguous. CDR1 is SGHAT and CDR2 is FQNNGV in the germline V gene. With 5 bases removed from V and 7 bases from J, the gap between germline ends came to 11 bases. CDR3 size: 12 residues. The CDR3 here is CASSNRVGGYTF. As DNA, the CDR3 is TGTGCCAGCAGCAATCGAGTCGGTGGCTACACCTTC.